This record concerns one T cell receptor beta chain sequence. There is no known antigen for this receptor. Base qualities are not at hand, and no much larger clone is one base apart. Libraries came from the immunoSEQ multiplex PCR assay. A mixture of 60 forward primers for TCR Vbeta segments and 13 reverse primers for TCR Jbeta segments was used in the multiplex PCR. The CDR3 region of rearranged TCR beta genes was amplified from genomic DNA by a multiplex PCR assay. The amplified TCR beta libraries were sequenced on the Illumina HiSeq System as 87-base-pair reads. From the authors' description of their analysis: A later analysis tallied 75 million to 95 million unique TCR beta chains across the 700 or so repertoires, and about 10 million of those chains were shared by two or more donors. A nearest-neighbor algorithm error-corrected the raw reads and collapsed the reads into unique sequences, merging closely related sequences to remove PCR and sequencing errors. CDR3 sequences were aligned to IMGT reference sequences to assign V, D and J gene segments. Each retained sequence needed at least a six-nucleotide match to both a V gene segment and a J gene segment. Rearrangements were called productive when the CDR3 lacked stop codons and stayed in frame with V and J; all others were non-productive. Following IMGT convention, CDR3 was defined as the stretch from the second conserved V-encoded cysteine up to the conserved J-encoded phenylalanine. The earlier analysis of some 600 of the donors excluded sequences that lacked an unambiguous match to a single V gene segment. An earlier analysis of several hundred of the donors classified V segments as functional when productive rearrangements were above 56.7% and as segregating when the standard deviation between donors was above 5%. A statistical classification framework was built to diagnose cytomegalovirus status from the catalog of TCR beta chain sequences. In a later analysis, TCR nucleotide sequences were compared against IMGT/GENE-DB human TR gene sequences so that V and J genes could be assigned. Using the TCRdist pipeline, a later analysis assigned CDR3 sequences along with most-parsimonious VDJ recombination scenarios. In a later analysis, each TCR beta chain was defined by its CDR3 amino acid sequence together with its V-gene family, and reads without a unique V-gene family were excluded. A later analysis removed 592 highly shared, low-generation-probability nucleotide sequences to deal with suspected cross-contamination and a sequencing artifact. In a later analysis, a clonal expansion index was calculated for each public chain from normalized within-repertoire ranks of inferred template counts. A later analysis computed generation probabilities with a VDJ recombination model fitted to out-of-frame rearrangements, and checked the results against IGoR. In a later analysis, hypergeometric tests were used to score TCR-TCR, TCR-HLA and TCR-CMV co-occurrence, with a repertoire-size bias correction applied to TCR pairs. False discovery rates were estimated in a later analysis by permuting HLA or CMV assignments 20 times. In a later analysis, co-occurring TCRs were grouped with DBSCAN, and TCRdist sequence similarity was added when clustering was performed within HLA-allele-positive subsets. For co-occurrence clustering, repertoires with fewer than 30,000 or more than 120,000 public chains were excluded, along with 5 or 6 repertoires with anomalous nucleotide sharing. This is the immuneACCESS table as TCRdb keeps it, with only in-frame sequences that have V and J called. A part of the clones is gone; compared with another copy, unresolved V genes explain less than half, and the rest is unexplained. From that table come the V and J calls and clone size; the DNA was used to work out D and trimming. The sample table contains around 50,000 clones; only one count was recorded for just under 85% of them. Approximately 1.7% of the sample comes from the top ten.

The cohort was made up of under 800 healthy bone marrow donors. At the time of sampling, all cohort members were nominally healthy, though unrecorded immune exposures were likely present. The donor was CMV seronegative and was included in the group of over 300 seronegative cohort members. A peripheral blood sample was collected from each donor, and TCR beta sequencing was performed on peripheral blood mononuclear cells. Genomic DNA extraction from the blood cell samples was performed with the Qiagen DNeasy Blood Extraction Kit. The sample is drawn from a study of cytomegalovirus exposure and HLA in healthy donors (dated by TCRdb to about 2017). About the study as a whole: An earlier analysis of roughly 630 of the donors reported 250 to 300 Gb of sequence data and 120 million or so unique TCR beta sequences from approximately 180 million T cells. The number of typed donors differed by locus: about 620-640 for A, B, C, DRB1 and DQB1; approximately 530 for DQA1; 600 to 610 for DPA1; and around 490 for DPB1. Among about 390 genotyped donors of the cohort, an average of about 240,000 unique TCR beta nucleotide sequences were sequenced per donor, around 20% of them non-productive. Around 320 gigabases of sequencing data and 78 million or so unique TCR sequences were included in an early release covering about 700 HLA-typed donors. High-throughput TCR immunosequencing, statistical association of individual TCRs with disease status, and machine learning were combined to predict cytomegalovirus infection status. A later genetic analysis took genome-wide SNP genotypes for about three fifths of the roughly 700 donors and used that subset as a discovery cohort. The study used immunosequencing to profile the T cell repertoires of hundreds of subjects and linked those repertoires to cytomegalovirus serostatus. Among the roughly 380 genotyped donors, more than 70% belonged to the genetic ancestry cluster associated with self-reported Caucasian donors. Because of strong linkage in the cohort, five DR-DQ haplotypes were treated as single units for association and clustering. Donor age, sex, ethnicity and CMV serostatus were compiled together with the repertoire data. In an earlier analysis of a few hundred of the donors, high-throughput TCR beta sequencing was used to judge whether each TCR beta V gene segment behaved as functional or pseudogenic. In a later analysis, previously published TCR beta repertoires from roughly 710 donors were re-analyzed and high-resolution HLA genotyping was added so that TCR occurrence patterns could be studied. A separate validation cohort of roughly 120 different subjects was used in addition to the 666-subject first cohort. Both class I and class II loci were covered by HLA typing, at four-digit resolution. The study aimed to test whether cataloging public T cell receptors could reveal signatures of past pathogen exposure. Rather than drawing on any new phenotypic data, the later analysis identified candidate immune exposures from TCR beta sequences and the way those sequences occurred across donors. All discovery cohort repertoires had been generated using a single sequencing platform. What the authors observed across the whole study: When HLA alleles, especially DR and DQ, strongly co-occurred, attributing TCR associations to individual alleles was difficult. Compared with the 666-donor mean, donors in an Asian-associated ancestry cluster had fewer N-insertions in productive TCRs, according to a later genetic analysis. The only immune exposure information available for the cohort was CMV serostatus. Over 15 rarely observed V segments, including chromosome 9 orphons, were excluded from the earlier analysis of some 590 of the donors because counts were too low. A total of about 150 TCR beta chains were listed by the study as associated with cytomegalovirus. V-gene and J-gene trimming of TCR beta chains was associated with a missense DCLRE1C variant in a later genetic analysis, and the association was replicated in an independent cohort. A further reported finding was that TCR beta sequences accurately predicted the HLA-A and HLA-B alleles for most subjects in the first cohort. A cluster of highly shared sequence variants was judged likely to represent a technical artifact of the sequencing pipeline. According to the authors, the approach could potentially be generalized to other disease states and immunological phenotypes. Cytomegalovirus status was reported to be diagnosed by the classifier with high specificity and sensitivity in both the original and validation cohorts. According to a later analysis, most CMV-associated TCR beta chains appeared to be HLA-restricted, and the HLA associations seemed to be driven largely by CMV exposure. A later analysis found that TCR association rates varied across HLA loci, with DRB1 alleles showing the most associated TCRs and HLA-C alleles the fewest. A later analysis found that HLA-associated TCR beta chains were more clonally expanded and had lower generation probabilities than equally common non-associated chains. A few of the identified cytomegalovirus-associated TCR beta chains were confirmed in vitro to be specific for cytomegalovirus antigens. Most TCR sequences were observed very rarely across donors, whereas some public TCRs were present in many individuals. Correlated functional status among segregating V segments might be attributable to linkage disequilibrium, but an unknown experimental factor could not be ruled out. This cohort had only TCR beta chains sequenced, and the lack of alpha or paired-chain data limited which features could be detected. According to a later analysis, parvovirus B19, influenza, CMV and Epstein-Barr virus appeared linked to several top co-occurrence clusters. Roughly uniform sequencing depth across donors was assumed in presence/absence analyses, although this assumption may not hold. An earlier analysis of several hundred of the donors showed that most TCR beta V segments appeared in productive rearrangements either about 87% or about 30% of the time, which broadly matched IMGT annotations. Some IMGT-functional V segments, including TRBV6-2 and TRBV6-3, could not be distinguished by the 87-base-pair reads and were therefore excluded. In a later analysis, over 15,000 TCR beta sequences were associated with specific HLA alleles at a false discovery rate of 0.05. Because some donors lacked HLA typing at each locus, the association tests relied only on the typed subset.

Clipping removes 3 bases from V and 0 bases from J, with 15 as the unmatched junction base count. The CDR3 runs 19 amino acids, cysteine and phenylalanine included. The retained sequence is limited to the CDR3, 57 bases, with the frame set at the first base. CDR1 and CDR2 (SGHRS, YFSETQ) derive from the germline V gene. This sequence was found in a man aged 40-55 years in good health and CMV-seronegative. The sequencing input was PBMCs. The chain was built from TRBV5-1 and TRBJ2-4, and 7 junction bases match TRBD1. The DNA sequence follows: TGCGCCAGCAGCTCAGCCGGGACAGAGATACTACTAGCCAAAAACATTCAGTACTTC. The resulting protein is CASSSAGTEILLAKNIQYF.